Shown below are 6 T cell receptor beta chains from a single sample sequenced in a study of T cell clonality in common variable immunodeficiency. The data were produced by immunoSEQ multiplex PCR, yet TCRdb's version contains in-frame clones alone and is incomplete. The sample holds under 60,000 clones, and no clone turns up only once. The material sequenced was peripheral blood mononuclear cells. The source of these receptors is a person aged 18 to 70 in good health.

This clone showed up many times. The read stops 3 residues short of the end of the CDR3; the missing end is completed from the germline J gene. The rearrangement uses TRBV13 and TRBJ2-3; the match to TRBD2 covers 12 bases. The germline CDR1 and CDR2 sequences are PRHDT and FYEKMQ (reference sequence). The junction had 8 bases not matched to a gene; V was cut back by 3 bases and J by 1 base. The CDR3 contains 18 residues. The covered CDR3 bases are TGTGCCAGCAGCTTCTTAACTAGCGGGAGGTGGGGCACAGATACG. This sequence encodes CASSFLTSGRWGTDT. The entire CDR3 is CASSFLTSGRWGTDTQYF.

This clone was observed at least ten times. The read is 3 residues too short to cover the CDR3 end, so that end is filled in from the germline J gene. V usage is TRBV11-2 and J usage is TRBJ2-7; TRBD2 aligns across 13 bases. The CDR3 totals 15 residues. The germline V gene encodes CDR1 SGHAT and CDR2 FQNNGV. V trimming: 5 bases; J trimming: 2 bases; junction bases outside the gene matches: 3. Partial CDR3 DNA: TGTGCCAGCAGCCACACTAGCGGGAGGGCCTACGAG. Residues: CASSHTSGRAYE. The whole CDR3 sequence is CASSHTSGRAYEQYF.

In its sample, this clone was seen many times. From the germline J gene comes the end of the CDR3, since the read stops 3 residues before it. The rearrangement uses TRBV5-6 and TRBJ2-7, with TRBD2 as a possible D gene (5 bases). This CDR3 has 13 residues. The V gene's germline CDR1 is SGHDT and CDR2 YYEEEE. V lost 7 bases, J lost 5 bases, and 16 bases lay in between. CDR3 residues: CASQEVDGDEQYF. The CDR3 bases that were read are TGTGCCAGCCAGGAAGTCGACGGGGACGAG.

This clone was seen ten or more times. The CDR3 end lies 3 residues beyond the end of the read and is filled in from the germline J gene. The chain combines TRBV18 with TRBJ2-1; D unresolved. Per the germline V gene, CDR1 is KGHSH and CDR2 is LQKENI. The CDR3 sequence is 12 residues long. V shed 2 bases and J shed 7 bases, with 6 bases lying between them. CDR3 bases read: TGTGCCAGCTCACCAGGTGCGAATGAG. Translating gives CASSPGANE. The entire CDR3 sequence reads CASSPGANEQFF.

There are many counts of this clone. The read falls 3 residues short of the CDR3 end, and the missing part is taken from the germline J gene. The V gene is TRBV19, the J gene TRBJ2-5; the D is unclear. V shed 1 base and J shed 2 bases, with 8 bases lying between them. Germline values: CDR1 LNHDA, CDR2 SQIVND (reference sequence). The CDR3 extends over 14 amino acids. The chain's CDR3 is CASSIVTQQETQYF. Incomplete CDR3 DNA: TGTGCCAGTAGTATAGTTACTCAACAAGAGACC.

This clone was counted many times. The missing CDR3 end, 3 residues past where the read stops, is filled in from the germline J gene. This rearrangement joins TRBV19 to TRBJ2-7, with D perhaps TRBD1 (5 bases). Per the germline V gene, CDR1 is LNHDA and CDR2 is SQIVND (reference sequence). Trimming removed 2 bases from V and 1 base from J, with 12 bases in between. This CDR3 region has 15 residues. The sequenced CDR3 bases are TGTGCCAGTAGTATATTGGGGCTACCATCCTACGAG. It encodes CASSILGLPSYE. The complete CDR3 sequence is CASSILGLPSYEQYF.